Presented here are 21 T cell receptor beta chains from one specimen sequenced in a study of T cells in Graves' hyperthyroidism and ophthalmopathy. The source material, RNA transcripts, was used to amplify TCR beta CDR3 regions. Primed by the HTBI set, a first-round RT-PCR was run on the TCR CDR3. TCRdb analysed the multiplex PCR reads with MiXCR anew, one entry per CDR3 protein. Seen here are more than 300,000 distinct CDR3 sequences, about 18% observed once, and the top ten hold around a third. Sequenced input: blood. These TCRs come from a woman aged 30 to 39 with Graves' hyperthyroidism that later progressed to Graves' ophthalmopathy.

This clonotype has ten or more counts. The V gene is TRBV6-1, the J gene TRBJ1-6; no reliable D call. Trimming took 3 bases from V and 5 from J, leaving 11 bases between them. Germline CDR1 and CDR2: MNHNS and SASEGT. The CDR3 loop spans 15 amino acids. The CDR3 reads CASSDEGPHNSPLHF. In nucleotides, the CDR3 is TGTGCCAGCAGTGATGAAGGTCCCCATAATTCACCCCTCCACTTT.

This clonotype was seen ten or more times. The V gene is TRBV2, the J gene TRBJ2-7; D may correspond to TRBD1 or TRBD2 (5 bases each). Germline CDR1 SNHLY, CDR2 FYNNEI. Trimming took 6 bases from V and 2 from J, leaving 20 bases between them. The CDR3 has 16 residues. The CDR3 bases are TGTGCCAGCAGAGTACACGGGGAGCAGGGAGCCTACGAGCAGTACTTC. It codes for CASRVHGEQGAYEQYF. Full variable domain (remainder filled in from reference TRBV2 and TRBJ2-7): EPEVTQTPSHQVTQMGQEVILRCVPISNHLYFYWYRQILGQKVEFLVSFYNNEISEKSEIFDDQFSVERPDGSNFTLKIRSTKLEDSAMYFCASRVHGEQGAYEQYFGPGTRLTVT.

This clonotype showed up many times. V and J are TRBV24-1 and TRBJ2-1; 15 bases line up with TRBD2. Trimming removed 4 bases from V and 4 bases from J; junction bases left unmatched: 7. Germline V CDR1 and CDR2: KGHDR, SFDVKD. This CDR3 comprises 18 residues. CDR3: CATSDLGTSGGKYNEQFF. In nucleotides, the CDR3 is TGTGCCACCAGTGACCTGGGGACTAGCGGGGGGAAGTACAATGAGCAGTTCTTC.

J is TRBJ2-2 and V is TRBV20-1; either TRBD1 or TRBD2 may fit D (5 bases each). Trimming stripped 1 base from V and 4 bases from J, with 16 bases between. Germline assignment: CDR1 DFQATT and CDR2 SNEGSKA (reference sequence). CDR3 length: 16 amino acids. The CDR3 loop is CSARVTSGTGTGELFF. The CDR3 nucleotides are TGCAGTGCTAGAGTTACGTCCGGGACGGGCACCGGGGAGCTGTTTTTT.

This clonotype was counted at least ten times. The chain is built from TRBV5-5 and TRBJ1-2, with 10 bases fitting TRBD1. The ends lost 1 base at V and 4 bases at J; junction bases unmatched: 4. This CDR3 has 15 amino acids. The germline V gene encodes CDR1 SGHKS and CDR2 YYEKEE (reference sequence). This CDR3 reads CASSLPGQGSYGYTF. DNA for the CDR3: TGTGCCAGCAGCTTGCCGGGACAGGGGAGCTATGGCTACACCTTC.

As to this clonotype: A much larger clone lies a single base off, so this may be a read error. This chain links TRBV24-1 with TRBJ1-2, with D tentatively TRBD1 (6 bases). The CDR3 sequence is 18 residues long. CDR1 is KGHDR, CDR2 SFDVKD, per germline. The CDR3 nucleotides are TGTGCCAGCAGTGACACCCGGACAGCTAACACACCAAACTATGGCTACACCTTC. It translates to CASSDTRTANTPNYGYTF.

This clonotype came up a few times. CDR3 sequence: CASSPGLGLRNEQFF. DNA of the CDR3: TGTGCCAGCAGCCCGGGGCTAGGGCTTAGGAATGAGCAGTTCTTC. The rearrangement links TRBV3-1 to TRBJ2-1; D tentatively fits TRBD1 or TRBD2 (5 bases each). Trimming removed 4 bases from V and 7 bases from J, with 17 bases in between. Per the germline V gene, CDR1 is LGHDT and CDR2 is YNNKEL (reference sequence). This CDR3 contains 15 residues.

This clonotype has at least ten counts. The genes are TRBV6-1 and TRBJ1-1; D unclear. This CDR3 contains 16 residues. V lost 7 bases, J lost 1 base, and 19 bases lay in between. Germline CDR1 reads MNHNS; CDR2 reads SASEGT. CDR3 sequence (DNA): TGTGCCAGCACTAAAGACCGAGGATCAGGGAACACTGAAGCTTTCTTT. This translates into CASTKDRGSGNTEAFF.

This clonotype showed up many times. V is TRBV6-2 or TRBV6-3 and J is TRBJ1-1, with D hard to call. The V end was cut by 8 bases, the J end by 1 base, with 2 bases between. CDR1 MNHEY and CDR2 SVGEGT come from the germline V gene. The CDR3 is 10 residues long. In nucleotides, the CDR3 is TGTGCCAGCGGGAACACTGAAGCTTTCTTT. Amino acid sequence: CASGNTEAFF.

In its sample, this clonotype was seen many times. The rearrangement uses TRBV20-1 and TRBJ2-3; 14 bases are a match to TRBD2. This CDR3 comprises 17 residues. Per the germline V gene, CDR1 is DFQATT and CDR2 is SNEGSKA (reference sequence). J gave up 4 bases and V 5 bases, and 11 bases lay outside the gene matches. CDR3: CSAPGTSGGANPDTQYF. The CDR3 DNA is TGCAGTGCTCCTGGGACTAGCGGGGGTGCCAACCCAGATACGCAGTATTTT.

This clonotype was recorded at least ten times. This chain links TRBV28 with TRBJ2-7; 7 bases map to TRBD2. The trim removed 6 bases at V and 0 bases at J, leaving 11 bases unmatched. The CDR3 spans 16 residues. The germline CDR1 and CDR2 sequences are MDHEN and SYDVKM. The CDR3 sequence is CASRRRSSGNSYEQYF. DNA for the CDR3: TGTGCCAGCAGGCGAAGATCTAGCGGAAACTCCTACGAGCAGTACTTC.

A few counts support this clonotype. The chain recombines TRBV19 with TRBJ2-1; D uncertain. Germline-derived CDR1 and CDR2 are LNHDA and SQIVND (reference sequence). CDR3 length: 14 residues. Trimming stripped 7 bases from V and 3 bases from J, with 13 bases between. The CDR3 loop is CASKGDGFYNEQFF. The CDR3 nucleotides are TGTGCCAGTAAAGGTGACGGCTTCTACAATGAGCAGTTCTTC.

This clonotype has a handful of counts. This chain uses TRBV5-1 with TRBJ2-3; no definite D call. Germline CDR1 is SGHRS and CDR2 is YFSETQ. This CDR3 has 14 amino acids. The germline V and J ends were trimmed by 5 bases and 2 bases, with 12 bases remaining between them. CDR3 DNA sequence: TGCGCCAGCAGTCGGCAGTCCAACACAGATACGCAGTATTTT. Translated, it gives CASSRQSNTDTQYF.

About this clonotype itself: Mismatch with germline at one junction end may stem from a read error. The chain joins TRBV7-9 to TRBJ2-5; TRBD2 aligns across 8 bases. The length of the CDR3 is 16 residues. Germline assignment: CDR1 SEHNR and CDR2 FQNEAQ (reference sequence). This CDR3 is CASSVSWVAGGETQCF. In DNA form, the CDR3 reads TGTGCCAGCAGCGTGTCCTGGGTGGCGGGAGGAGAGACCCAGTGCTTC.

This clonotype was detected only a few times. One end of the junction is discordant with germline, which a read error may explain. The rearrangement links TRBV29-1 to TRBJ2-5; D unresolved. Per germline, CDR1 SQVTM and CDR2 ANQGSEA. The CDR3 has 14 amino acids. CDR3 amino acids: CCVRKDMVQETQYF. In DNA, the CDR3 is TGCTGCGTACGCAAGGATATGGTGCAAGAGACCCAGTACTTC.

This clonotype appeared many times. The genes are TRBV27 and TRBJ2-7; 10 bases are a match to TRBD2. J gave up 1 base and V 2 bases, and 2 bases lay outside the gene matches. CDR1 is MNHEY, CDR2 SMNVEV, per germline (reference sequence). The CDR3 is made up of 15 amino acids. DNA for the CDR3: TGTGCCAGCAGTTTAGCAGCGGGAGGGTCCTACGAGCAGTACTTC. It encodes CASSLAAGGSYEQYF.

This clonotype has just a few counts. The chain links TRBV7-8 to TRBJ2-7; TRBD1 matches at 7 bases. Trimming took 7 bases from V and 3 from J; bases not matched to a gene: 9. Germline V gene lookup returns CDR1 SGHVS and CDR2 FQNEAQ. The CDR3 sequence is 14 residues long. The CDR3 here is CASMPGTESYEQYF. The CDR3 nucleotides are TGTGCCAGCATGCCCGGGACAGAGAGCTACGAGCAGTACTTC.

This rearrangement joins TRBV12-3 or TRBV12-4 to TRBJ1-2, with 9 bases identical to TRBD1. Trimming at V came to 8 bases and at J to 0 bases, leaving 7 bases not matched to a gene. The CDR3 has 15 amino acids. The CDR3 coding sequence is TGTGCCAGCGAGGGACAGGGAGAATCTAACTATGGCTACACCTTC. Protein: CASEGQGESNYGYTF.

The J gene is TRBJ2-7, the V gene TRBV9; D is ambiguous. The V and J ends lost 7 bases and 4 bases respectively, with 15 bases between them. This CDR3 contains 13 residues. Germline CDR1 and CDR2: SGDLS and YYNGEE. The DNA of the CDR3 is TGTGCCAGCGCGGCGGCTCTACCTTACGAGCAGTACTTC. Protein sequence: CASAAALPYEQYF.

This clonotype was seen only a few times. This chain uses TRBV4-1 with TRBJ2-3; D may correspond to TRBD1 or TRBD2 (6 bases each). This CDR3 region has 17 residues. Deletions cut 1 base from V and 6 bases from J, with 20 bases between. Per germline, CDR1 MGHRA and CDR2 YSYEKL. CDR3 sequence: CASSQGRRGWGADTQYF. Written as DNA, the CDR3 is TGCGCCAGCAGCCAAGGGCGGCGTGGCTGGGGGGCGGATACGCAGTATTTT.

The V and J genes are TRBV19 and TRBJ2-2; D is uncertain. Germline CDR1 and CDR2: LNHDA and SQIVND (reference sequence). The length of the CDR3 is 13 residues. The germline V and J ends were trimmed by 6 bases and 0 bases, with 5 bases remaining between them. Written as DNA, the CDR3 is TGTGCCAGTAGGCCCGCGAACACCGGGGAGCTGTTTTTT. Translating gives CASRPANTGELFF. Using reference TRBV19 and TRBJ2-2 for the parts outside the CDR3, the full variable domain is DGGITQSPKYLFRKEGQNVTLSCEQNLNHDAMYWYRQDPGQGLRLIYYSQIVNDFQKGDIAEGYSVSREKKESFPLTVTSAQKNPTAFYLCASRPANTGELFFGEGSRLTVL.